The rows below give T cell receptor beta chains drawn from one sample of a study of identical twins. MiXCR, run by TCRdb on the 5' RACE reads, gives a single entry per CDR3 protein. The sample yields just under 550,000 distinct CDR3 sequences, roughly 15% seen once. This sample also belongs to another study, concerning yellow fever vaccine responses in identical twins.

The sample comprised CD4+ T cells sorted from blood. The origin of the receptors is a woman in her late teens or twenties in good health. Both conserved end residues are part of each CDR3. A D gene is named only where the DNA matches it firmly. Not all rows give a size; the values are once, few, many and, for expanded clones, a class.

D	size	V	J	CDR3	DNA
-	-	TRBV10-1	TRBJ1-1	CASSELQGGTEAFF	TGCGCCAGCAGTGAGTTGCAGGGAGGCACTGAAGCTTTCTTT
TRBD1	-	TRBV9	TRBJ2-3	CASSITTGGGTDTQYF	TGTGCCAGCAGCATTACCACAGGGGGTGGCACAGATACGCAGTATTTT
TRBD2	-	TRBV10-3	TRBJ2-1	CAISSGTSGINNEQFF	TGTGCCATCAGTTCCGGGACTAGCGGGATTAACAATGAGCAGTTCTTC
TRBD2	-	TRBV2	TRBJ2-1	CASSTSGVALDEQFF	TGTGCCAGCAGTACCAGCGGGGTGGCGCTCGATGAGCAGTTCTTC
-	-	TRBV10-3	TRBJ2-7	CAISEGVGQGSHEQYF	TGTGCCATCAGTGAGGGTGTAGGGCAGGGGAGCCACGAGCAGTACTTC
-	many	TRBV7-6	TRBJ1-1	CASSLESPGPTEAFF	TGTGCCAGCAGCTTAGAGTCCCCCGGGCCGACTGAAGCTTTCTTT
-	many	TRBV28	TRBJ1-1	CASSFGRKNTEAFF	TGTGCCAGCAGTTTTGGCAGGAAGAACACTGAAGCTTTCTTT
-	few	TRBV20-1	TRBJ1-5	CSVARASHNQPQHF	TGCAGTGTTGCTCGGGCCAGCCATAATCAGCCCCAGCATTTT
TRBD1	few	TRBV27	TRBJ1-5	CASSPWDRGSNQPQHF	TGTGCCAGCAGTCCATGGGACAGGGGTAGCAATCAGCCCCAGCATTTT
TRBD2	-	TRBV29-1	TRBJ2-7	CSVGGAGVDEQYF	TGCAGCGTTGGTGGAGCGGGAGTTGACGAGCAGTACTTC
-	-	TRBV11-2	TRBJ1-6	CASDEQPNNSPLHF	TGTGCCAGCGATGAACAGCCGAATAATTCACCCCTCCACTTT
-	few	TRBV27	TRBJ2-1	CASSLSKGTGNYNEQFF	TGTGCCAGCAGTTTATCGAAGGGTACAGGAAACTACAATGAGCAGTTCTTC
TRBD1	-	TRBV5-1	TRBJ2-1	CASSLGEDRVPYNEQFF	TGCGCCAGCAGCTTGGGAGAGGACAGGGTCCCCTACAATGAGCAGTTCTTC
-	-	TRBV28	TRBJ2-7	CASSLFAAGLYEQYF	TGTGCCAGCAGTTTATTCGCCGCGGGATTGTACGAGCAGTACTTC
-	-	TRBV12-3/TRBV12-4	TRBJ1-1	CASSLVGSRNTEAFF	TGTGCCAGCAGTTTAGTGGGCAGCAGGAACACTGAAGCTTTCTTT
TRBD1	-	TRBV29-1	TRBJ1-2	CSVAGQGSNYGYTF	TGCAGCGTTGCGGGACAGGGATCTAACTATGGCTACACCTTC
-	many	TRBV5-1	TRBJ1-4	CASSLDPPGSGNEKLFF	TGCGCCAGCAGCTTGGACCCCCCGGGTTCGGGGAATGAAAAACTGTTTTTT
TRBD1	-	TRBV15	TRBJ2-3	CATSRYQTGTGTDTQYF	TGTGCCACCAGCAGATACCAGACCGGGACAGGGACAGATACGCAGTATTTT
-	few	TRBV12-3/TRBV12-4	TRBJ1-1	CASSFGPNTEAFF	TGTGCCAGCAGTTTCGGTCCAAACACTGAAGCTTTCTTT
TRBD2	few	TRBV27	TRBJ2-7	CASSFGTSTYEQYF	TGTGCCAGCAGTTTCGGGACTAGTACCTACGAGCAGTACTTC
TRBD1	-	TRBV27	TRBJ2-1	CASTDVGTGLNEQFF	TGTGCCAGCACGGACGTTGGGACAGGGTTAAATGAGCAGTTCTTC
-	few	TRBV9	TRBJ2-3	CASSVVSSGRTDTQYF	TGTGCCAGCAGCGTAGTCAGTAGCGGACGCACAGATACGCAGTATTTT
-	-	TRBV6-2/TRBV6-3	TRBJ2-7	CASSYISGALTYEQYF	TGTGCCAGCAGTTACATCTCGGGGGCCCTTACCTACGAGCAGTACTTC
-	few	TRBV5-1	TRBJ2-3	CASSLRGRGADTQYF	TGCGCCAGCAGCTTGAGGGGCCGGGGAGCAGATACGCAGTATTTT
-	-	TRBV16	TRBJ2-1	CASSPNTRPNEQFF	TGTGCCAGCAGTCCGAACACTAGACCCAATGAGCAGTTCTTC
-	-	TRBV7-3	TRBJ2-2	CASSRGDITGELFF	TGTGCCAGCAGCCGGGGGGACATCACCGGGGAGCTGTTTTTT
TRBD1	few	TRBV11-2	TRBJ1-1	CASRTQGYTEAFF	TGTGCCAGCAGGACACAGGGGTACACTGAAGCTTTCTTT
TRBD2	few	TRBV15	TRBJ2-7	CATSSRTSGTYEQYF	TGTGCCACCAGCAGTCGGACTAGCGGTACCTACGAGCAGTACTTC
TRBD1	few	TRBV6-5	TRBJ2-1	CASSYSGTGGRNEQFF	TGTGCCAGCAGTTACTCTGGGACAGGGGGTCGGAATGAGCAGTTCTTC
-	few	TRBV5-1	TRBJ1-2	CASSLAGRGGYTF	TGCGCCAGCAGCTTAGCAGGACGGGGTGGCTACACCTTC
-	few	TRBV5-1	TRBJ2-1	CASSLVAGPISYNEQFF	TGCGCCAGCAGCTTGGTGGCGGGGCCCATCTCCTACAATGAGCAGTTCTTC
TRBD1	-	TRBV5-6	TRBJ2-3	CASSFPGTGVGTDTQYF	TGTGCCAGCAGCTTCCCGGGGACAGGGGTCGGCACAGATACGCAGTATTTT
TRBD1	-	TRBV19	TRBJ2-3	CAFFWDRVNTDTQYF	TGTGCCTTTTTCTGGGACAGGGTGAATACAGATACGCAGTATTTT
-	few	TRBV3-1	TRBJ2-2	CASSLKAQLNTGELFF	TGTGCCAGCAGCCTAAAGGCACAGCTGAACACCGGGGAGCTGTTTTTT
-	once	TRBV7-8	TRBJ2-1	CASSITRDNEQFF	TGTGCCAGCAGCATCACTAGGGACAATGAGCAGTTCTTC
-	few	TRBV28	TRBJ2-1	CASSSPGGPRLLEQFF	TGTGCCAGCAGTTCGCCTGGGGGGCCTCGGTTGCTGGAGCAGTTCTTC
-	-	TRBV12-3/TRBV12-4	TRBJ2-7	CASSFVTAIKNEQYF	TGTGCCAGCAGTTTTGTCACGGCCATCAAGAACGAGCAGTACTTC
TRBD1	many	TRBV11-2	TRBJ2-3	CASSPYRGRNTDTQYF	TGTGCCAGCAGCCCGTACAGGGGTAGGAACACAGATACGCAGTATTTT
TRBD2	-	TRBV7-3	TRBJ2-1	CASSLSGSGGNEQFF	TGTGCCAGCAGCCTTAGCGGGAGTGGTGGGAATGAGCAGTTCTTC
-	few	TRBV12-3/TRBV12-4	TRBJ2-3	CASSLSGYTDTQYF	TGTGCCAGCAGTTTGTCGGGTTACACAGATACGCAGTATTTT
-	few	TRBV12-3/TRBV12-4	TRBJ1-3	CASSAQPVAGNTIYF	TGTGCCAGCAGTGCGCAGCCCGTCGCTGGAAACACCATATATTTT
TRBD1	many	TRBV6-1	TRBJ2-7	CASGTDLNSYEQYF	TGTGCCAGTGGGACAGATCTAAACTCCTACGAGCAGTACTTC
-	-	TRBV28	TRBJ1-5	CASSVRQGSNQPQHF	TGTGCCAGCAGTGTCAGGCAGGGTAGCAATCAGCCCCAGCATTTT
-	few	TRBV27	TRBJ1-5	CASSFREDQPQHF	TGTGCCAGCAGTTTCAGGGAGGATCAGCCCCAGCATTTT
-	-	TRBV12-3/TRBV12-4	TRBJ1-2	CASSPREVNYGYTF	TGTGCCAGCAGTCCAAGGGAAGTTAACTATGGCTACACCTTC